This TCR beta chain comes out of a study of blood T cell repertoires in COVID-19. Study at large: Sites in the United States, Italy and Spain provided acute and convalescent COVID-19 samples. The analysed material was cDNA or gDNA that came from T cells, B-cell-depleted T cells, or PBMCs.

With 0 bases clipped from V and 7 bases from J, the junction kept 9 bases outside the gene matches. The CDR3 is 16 amino acids. Germline V lookup: CDR1 SGDLS, CDR2 YYNGEE. Clones were sequenced by immunoSEQ multiplex PCR, and TCRdb holds only the in-frame ones, with some missing. The sample carries around 400,000 clones, just under 90% recorded once. V is TRBV9 and J is TRBJ2-2; the match to TRBD2 covers 7 bases. This TCR came from a woman in her twenties or thirties who had recovered from COVID-19. Material: PBMCs or T cells enriched from blood (not recorded which). The CDR3 sequence is CASSVAISGSDGELFF. CDR3 nucleotide sequence: TGTGCCAGCAGCGTAGCGATTAGCGGGTCGGACGGGGAGCTGTTTTTT.